This T cell receptor (beta chain) was retrieved from a study of blood T cell repertoires in COVID-19. Germline V gene sequence: CDR1 LNHDA, CDR2 SQIVND (reference sequence). The V and J ends lost 7 bases and 10 bases, in that order; junction bases with no gene match: 9. The CDR3 extends over 13 amino acids. TCRdb's copy holds only in-frame clones and misses some; the assay was immunoSEQ multiplex PCR. This sample has 140,000 to 150,000 clones, with roughly 84% found just once. The TCR originated in a man younger than 45 with COVID-19, enrolled during active disease. The sample comprised peripheral blood. The chain carries TRBV19 and TRBJ2-1, with 8 bases identical to TRBD2. For the CDR3, the DNA is TGTGCCAGTAACCCAGCGGGAGTTGGAGAGCAGTTCTTC. This codes for CASNPAGVGEQFF. The full variable domain, rest sourced from reference TRBV19 and TRBJ2-1, is DGGITQSPKYLFRKEGQNVTLSCEQNLNHDAMYWYRQDPGQGLRLIYYSQIVNDFQKGDIAEGYSVSREKKESFPLTVTSAQKNPTAFYLCASNPAGVGEQFFGPGTRLTVL.